Listed below are T cell receptor beta chains from one sample, sequenced in a study of T cells in Graves' hyperthyroidism and ophthalmopathy. TCRdb ran MiXCR on the multiplex PCR reads and lists one entry per CDR3 protein. The sample lists 300,000 to 450,000 distinct CDR3 sequences; roughly 15% were seen once. Input material: blood. Receptors were obtained from a woman aged 25 to 39 with Graves' hyperthyroidism that later progressed to Graves' ophthalmopathy. Each CDR3 is given without its conserved first and last residue. Clone size is stated in some rows and not others, as once, few, many or a class when expanded.

abundance: many
v_gene: TRBV6-2/TRBV6-3
j_gene: TRBJ2-3
CDR3aa: ASSYLQSTDTQY

abundance: many
v_gene: TRBV6-1
j_gene: TRBJ2-3
CDR3aa: ASSRLAGGLTDTQY

abundance: NA
v_gene: TRBV14
j_gene: TRBJ1-1
CDR3aa: ASSLGQTSEAV

abundance: NA
v_gene: TRBV5-5
j_gene: TRBJ2-6
CDR3aa: ANSSPGQGTGGANVLT

abundance: many
v_gene: TRBV25-1
j_gene: TRBJ2-1
CDR3aa: ASSEVWSTANNEQF

abundance: many
v_gene: TRBV20-1
j_gene: TRBJ2-1
CDR3aa: SARDSSGRAAVYNEQF

abundance: few
v_gene: TRBV19
j_gene: TRBJ2-2
CDR3aa: ASRTGGRRELF

abundance: NA
v_gene: TRBV19
j_gene: TRBJ1-2
CDR3aa: ASIGRRRYGYT

abundance: many
v_gene: TRBV12-3/TRBV12-4
j_gene: TRBJ1-1
CDR3aa: ASSPAHREWTEAF

abundance: many
v_gene: TRBV19
j_gene: TRBJ2-2
CDR3aa: ASSITLWGGNSGELF

abundance: NA
v_gene: TRBV24-1
j_gene: TRBJ1-2
CDR3aa: AAQDTFYGYT

abundance: many
v_gene: TRBV27
j_gene: TRBJ2-2
CDR3aa: ASSLETGLGELF

abundance: many
v_gene: TRBV5-1
j_gene: TRBJ2-1
CDR3aa: ASSLGQGSEQF

abundance: NA
v_gene: TRBV5-1
j_gene: TRBJ2-3
CDR3aa: ASTLQGSTDTQY

abundance: many
v_gene: TRBV7-2
j_gene: TRBJ1-2
CDR3aa: ASSPPPGQGTNYGYT

abundance: NA
v_gene: TRBV24-1
j_gene: TRBJ2-1
CDR3aa: ATSDHRDYAYNEQF

abundance: NA
v_gene: TRBV5-6
j_gene: TRBJ2-1
CDR3aa: ASSLGFTGEYNNEQF

abundance: NA
v_gene: TRBV12-3/TRBV12-4
j_gene: TRBJ2-2
CDR3aa: ASSPQAGVETGELF

abundance: NA
v_gene: TRBV27
j_gene: TRBJ2-7
CDR3aa: ASSLSEGLGYEQY

abundance: NA
v_gene: TRBV24-1
j_gene: TRBJ2-7
CDR3aa: ATPSTGGYEQY

abundance: NA
v_gene: TRBV2
j_gene: TRBJ1-4
CDR3aa: ASFPGGTNEKLF

abundance: many
v_gene: TRBV20-1
j_gene: TRBJ2-1
CDR3aa: SARGGGEGPTYNEQF

abundance: many
v_gene: TRBV24-1
j_gene: TRBJ1-5
CDR3aa: ATSARDIDQPQH

abundance: NA
v_gene: TRBV2
j_gene: TRBJ1-5
CDR3aa: ASSAKGSLNQPQH

abundance: NA
v_gene: TRBV9
j_gene: TRBJ2-5
CDR3aa: ASSSLTGMGETQY

abundance: few
v_gene: TRBV20-1
j_gene: TRBJ2-7
CDR3aa: SAEGLAGVTYEQY

abundance: many
v_gene: TRBV19
j_gene: TRBJ1-5
CDR3aa: ASTRTEYSNQPQH

abundance: NA
v_gene: TRBV2
j_gene: TRBJ1-1
CDR3aa: ASISDRVAAEAF

abundance: NA
v_gene: TRBV5-1
j_gene: TRBJ1-2
CDR3aa: ASSLAGTGSYGYT

abundance: NA
v_gene: TRBV7-9
j_gene: TRBJ2-3
CDR3aa: ASSLGRGGASMFDTQY

abundance: NA
v_gene: TRBV20-1
j_gene: TRBJ2-1
CDR3aa: SASGTINEQF

abundance: NA
v_gene: TRBV20-1
j_gene: TRBJ2-2
CDR3aa: SALPLAVNTGELF

abundance: NA
v_gene: TRBV28
j_gene: TRBJ2-4
CDR3aa: ASSLGGFGIQY

abundance: many
v_gene: TRBV19
j_gene: TRBJ2-2
CDR3aa: ASSIEQGVRTGELF

abundance: NA
v_gene: TRBV30
j_gene: TRBJ1-2
CDR3aa: AWNGEGGGYT

abundance: many
v_gene: TRBV5-1
j_gene: TRBJ2-1
CDR3aa: ASSFLGAGEQF

abundance: NA
v_gene: TRBV7-9
j_gene: TRBJ2-1
CDR3aa: ASSLVVGSNNEQF

abundance: many
v_gene: TRBV24-1
j_gene: TRBJ2-3
CDR3aa: ATSASGLAGVGDTQY

abundance: many
v_gene: TRBV7-2
j_gene: TRBJ1-3
CDR3aa: ASSLGPGTSGNTIY

abundance: many
v_gene: TRBV10-3
j_gene: TRBJ2-7
CDR3aa: AISDYEREDSYEQY

abundance: many
v_gene: TRBV4-1
j_gene: TRBJ2-1
CDR3aa: ASSQKLAGGTGEQF

abundance: many
v_gene: TRBV6-1
j_gene: TRBJ2-7
CDR3aa: ASTPSARGRSSYEQY

abundance: NA
v_gene: TRBV5-1
j_gene: TRBJ2-7
CDR3aa: ASSLGAGGFSYEQY

abundance: many
v_gene: TRBV12-3/TRBV12-4
j_gene: TRBJ2-1
CDR3aa: ASSLLGGGPDEQF

abundance: many
v_gene: TRBV4-1
j_gene: TRBJ1-2
CDR3aa: ASSQDQGLVNYGYT

abundance: many
v_gene: TRBV12-3/TRBV12-4
j_gene: TRBJ2-2
CDR3aa: ASSQGNTGELF

abundance: NA
v_gene: TRBV24-1
j_gene: TRBJ2-7
CDR3aa: ATSSRQGGYEQY

abundance: many
v_gene: TRBV6-2/TRBV6-3
j_gene: TRBJ1-1
CDR3aa: ASSTTQEAF

abundance: NA
v_gene: TRBV5-5
j_gene: TRBJ2-7
CDR3aa: ASSLDMGTSYEQY

abundance: many
v_gene: TRBV5-1
j_gene: TRBJ1-1
CDR3aa: ASSLPGLSEAF

abundance: NA
v_gene: TRBV10-3
j_gene: TRBJ2-1
CDR3aa: AISETSGGAIYDEQF

abundance: many
v_gene: TRBV20-1
j_gene: TRBJ1-4
CDR3aa: SARAYDEEKLF

abundance: many
v_gene: TRBV12-3/TRBV12-4
j_gene: TRBJ2-1
CDR3aa: ASTGPGTSGENYNEQF

abundance: few
v_gene: TRBV4-1
j_gene: TRBJ1-5
CDR3aa: ASSQWVGASNQPQH

abundance: many
v_gene: TRBV28
j_gene: TRBJ2-7
CDR3aa: ASSLSAGAEQY

abundance: many
v_gene: TRBV28
j_gene: TRBJ2-6
CDR3aa: ASSSPGGGLEGANVLT

abundance: NA
v_gene: TRBV13
j_gene: TRBJ1-1
CDR3aa: ASSVRRGRTEAF